This T cell receptor (beta chain) was retrieved from a study of blood T cell repertoires in COVID-19 (dated by TCRdb to 2018 to 2021). Concerning the study at large: The collaborator samples originated in the United States, Italy and Spain and spanned the acute and convalescent phases of COVID-19. The samples were drawn from the first 160 participants of the ongoing ImmuneRACE study and from 1,254 subjects provided by 6 global collaborators. The dataset comprised deeply sampled blood TCRbeta repertoires from subjects exposed to, actively infected with, or recovered from COVID-19. Where available, HLA class I and class II types were taken from metadata supplied by the sample provider and were not determined by assay-based typing. The repertoires were released in a freely available public database meant as a resource for research on the immune response to SARS-CoV-2. Sample metadata almost always included a de-identified subject ID, COVID-19 status, age in years and sex. The material from the prospective study consisted of cDNA or gDNA derived from T cells, B-cell-depleted T cells, or PBMCs.

The immunoSEQ Assay, a bias-controlled multiplex PCR, was used to amplify TCRbeta CDR3 regions from genomic DNA. As for the original processing: The number of nucleated cells in each sample was estimated by amplification of reference gene primers within the assay. To quantify the absolute abundance of each unique TCRbeta CDR3 rearrangement, sequence reads were collapsed and filtered. For each sample, productive Simpson clonality was calculated as the square root of Simpson's diversity index across productive rearrangements. Imported from immuneACCESS, the table was reduced by TCRdb to in-frame sequences with V and J called. These copies leave out some clones; in studies compared against another copy, an unresolved V gene accounts for under half, and the cause of the remainder is not known. D and trimming come from the DNA, and the V and J calls and clone size come from that table. This sample holds 120,000 to 150,000 clones; more than 75% were observed only once. Roughly 2.7% of the sample rests with the top ten.

As to this clone: Its antigen is currently not known. One base away there is no much larger clone; base qualities are not given.

Whole blood was collected in K2EDTA tubes by collaborating institutions according to the institutions' own protocols. Collaborator samples were shipped for TCRbeta analysis as frozen whole blood, isolated PBMCs, or DNA extracted from either sample type. The CDR3 holds 15 amino acids from the cysteine to the phenylalanine. This entry keeps only the CDR3 DNA: 45 bases, framed from base 1. The germline V end is reduced by 3 bases and the J end by 0 bases; junction bases left unmatched: 1. Sequences KGHDR (CDR1) and SFDVKD (CDR2) are obtained from the germline V gene. On the study overall, not on this receptor specifically: The quantity of clinical and demographic metadata differed by source and by participant and was supplied without curation.

The V gene is TRBV24-1 and the J gene is TRBJ2-1, with 7 bases in between that match TRBD1. The sample comprised peripheral blood. This receptor was taken from a human donor with acute or convalescent COVID-19. The donor label of this sample is uncertain. The DNA is TGTGCCACCAGTGATCGGGACAGCTCCTACAATGAGCAGTTCTTC. The encoded protein is CATSDRDSSYNEQFF.